The entry below describes one TCR beta chain. The data were taken from a study of response to subunit inactivated influenza vaccine. Germline-derived CDR1 and CDR2 are DFQATT and SNEGSKA (reference sequence). CDR3 length: 15 amino acids. The junction had 7 bases not matched to a gene; V was cut back by 5 bases and J by 4 bases. TCRdb called the RT-PCR reads again in MiXCR, with one record for every CDR3 protein. Counted here are some 550,000 distinct CDR3 sequences, around 21% occurring once; the ten biggest clones make up about 3%. The same sample was also studied in work on T cells expressing NK-cell markers. That source reports: It was by 5'RACE template switching with UMIs that TCR beta cDNA was made. These clonotypes also led the CD3+CD56-NKG2C+ fraction in a few donors.

This TCR came from a man in his forties or fifties who received an inactivated influenza vaccine. Sequenced material: CD4+ T cells sorted from PBMCs, taken 12 days after vaccination. The genes are TRBV20-1 and TRBJ2-2; 10 bases match TRBD2. This CDR3 is CSAPSSGGATGELFF. As DNA, the CDR3 is TGCAGTGCTCCCTCTAGCGGGGGTGCCACCGGGGAGCTGTTTTTT.